These T cell receptor beta chains were read from a single sample in a study of vaccination and CD4 T cells after COVID-19. What these receptors recognize is not known. Via MiXCR, TCRdb re-called the PCR reads, giving one row per CDR3 protein. The repertoire holds 20,000 or so distinct CDR3 sequences, with over 55% as singletons. This sample comprised CD4+ T cells from blood, cultured in vitro, obtained after SARS-CoV-2 vaccination. The receptors derive from a human donor who had recovered from COVID-19. CDR3s include the opening cysteine and the closing phenylalanine or tryptophan.

>TRBV28
CASRQGGRGTQYF
>TRBV20-1
CSARVPGRSGEQYF
>TRBV30
CAWSVETRDTQYF
>TRBV19
CASTPRTGARQPQHF
>TRBV30
CAWSGGGIHSPLHF
>TRBV27
CASSRSSFRGYTF
>TRBV5-4
CASSLAGGGQGYGYTF
>TRBV20-1
CSAADRGQGPYNEQFF
>TRBV30
CASRATGDYGYTF
>TRBV5-4
CASSLVGQGYGYTF
>TRBV27
CASRRGTGDKSQHF
>TRBV28
CASSLSRGTEAFF
>TRBV21-1
CASSKVRSPSYEQYF
>TRBV7-6
CASRSDRGEAYF
>TRBV6-2/TRBV6-3
CASGGGTSTGELFF
>TRBV6-2/TRBV6-3
CASRVGNTEAFF
>TRBV5-7
CASSRFGTGNSPLHF
>TRBV2
CASRGTSFGQETQYF
>TRBV12-3/TRBV12-4
CASSPQTSGISHEQFF
>TRBV25-1
CASSGNGAFHEQYF
>TRBV6-5
CASSSSRRGPLNEQFF
>TRBV6-1
CASSQARGYGNTIYF
>TRBV20-1
CSATNNQGWETQYF